This T cell receptor beta chain was retrieved from a study of T cell responses to AZD1222 COVID-19 vaccine. Whole-study context: Second-dose recipients at about 4 or about 12 weeks were treated as one pooled group. Study-level results: Once two AZD1222 doses were given, Spike-specific TCR breadth and depth went up. Clonal diversity was possibly underestimated, and white British individuals and females predominated among donors.

Profiled with immunoSEQ multiplex PCR; TCRdb holds only in-frame clones, not every one. The sample includes over 75,000 clones, roughly 90% seen only once; the top ten take around 2.2%. As regards this clone: Its antigen is still unknown.

The receptor was isolated from an adult in good health. The material was peripheral blood, obtained on day 0 of AZD1222 vaccination.

The CDR3 reads CASPRSEGQPQHF. The CDR3 region has the DNA TGTGCCAGCCCGAGATCCGAGGGTCAGCCCCAGCATTTT. V and J are TRBV5-6 and TRBJ1-5; no definite D call. V was cut by 7 bases and J by 6 bases, with 14 bases left in between. Looked up from germline, CDR1 is SGHDT and CDR2 is YYEEEE. CDR3 length: 13 residues.